This TCR beta chain derives from a study of blood T cell repertoires in COVID-19. Study-wide context: Spain, Italy and the United States supplied samples that represented acute and convalescent COVID-19. T cells, B-cell-depleted T cells, or PBMCs supplied cDNA or gDNA.

Original handling: Amplification of reference gene primers provided the estimated nucleated cell counts. The table came from immunoSEQ multiplex PCR; TCRdb's copy has only in-frame clones and leaves some out. V, J and clone size are those of that table, while D and trimming were read from the DNA. Of 90,000 to 100,000 clones in the sample, about 80% were seen once. Trimming stripped 6 bases from V and 5 bases from J, with 13 bases between. Germline values: CDR1 SGHTA, CDR2 FQGTGA. The CDR3 extends over 13 amino acids. J is TRBJ1-1 and V is TRBV7-3; a weak D match, TRBD1 (6 bases). The TCR originated in a man aged 70 or older with acute or convalescent COVID-19. The specimen sequenced was peripheral blood. CDR3 bases: TGTGCCAGCAGGGGGGCGGGAGGAACTGAAGCTTTCTTT. It encodes CASRGAGGTEAFF.